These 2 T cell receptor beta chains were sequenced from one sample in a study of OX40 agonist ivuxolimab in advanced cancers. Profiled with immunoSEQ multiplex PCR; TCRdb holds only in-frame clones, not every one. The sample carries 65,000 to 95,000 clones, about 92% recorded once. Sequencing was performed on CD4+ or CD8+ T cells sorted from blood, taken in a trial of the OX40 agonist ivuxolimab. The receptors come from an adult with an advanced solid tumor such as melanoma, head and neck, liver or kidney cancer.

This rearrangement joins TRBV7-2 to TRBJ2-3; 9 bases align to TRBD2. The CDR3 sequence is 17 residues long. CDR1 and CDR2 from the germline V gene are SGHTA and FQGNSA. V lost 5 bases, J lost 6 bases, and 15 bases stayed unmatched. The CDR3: CASSLTMGLAGSDTQYF. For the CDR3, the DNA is TGTGCCAGCAGCCTTACTATGGGGCTAGCGGGATCTGATACGCAGTATTTT.

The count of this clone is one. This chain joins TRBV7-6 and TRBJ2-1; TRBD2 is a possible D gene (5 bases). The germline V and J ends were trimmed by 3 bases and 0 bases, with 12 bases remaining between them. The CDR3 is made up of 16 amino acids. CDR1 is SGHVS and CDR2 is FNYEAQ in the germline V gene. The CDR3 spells CASSFPDSSSYNEQFF. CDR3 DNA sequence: TGTGCCAGCAGCTTTCCGGACTCCAGCTCCTACAATGAGCAGTTCTTC.